The sample holds many counts of the clone carrying this TCR beta chain. Its specificity is unknown. The sample is drawn from a study of early T cells in non-severe SARS-CoV-2 infection. For the study at large: The sequenced material was bulk RNA from unsorted whole blood, and its chains were unpaired.

Separate cDNA molecules each had unique molecular identifiers attached to them. From the 5' RACE reads, TCRdb called clonotypes with MiXCR, one entry per CDR3 protein. The data show some 40,000 distinct CDR3 sequences, 5.4% seen once. Study observations and caveats: Private and CD4 specificities were missed by VDJdb matching, which favored anti-spike CD8 responses.

The CDR3 loop spans 16 amino acids. Germline V CDR1 and CDR2: MDHEN, SYDVKM. Trimming removed 6 bases from V and 4 bases from J, with 19 bases in between. The chain couples TRBV28 to TRBJ2-1; D is possibly TRBD1 (6 bases). This clonotype was obtained from an adult who was a healthcare worker with PCR-confirmed SARS-CoV-2 infection or an uninfected control (not recorded which). This specimen consisted of whole blood, obtained at baseline. The CDR3 nucleotides are TGTGCCAGCAGGCTCGGGTTAGGGGGATGGTACAATGAGCAGTTCTTC. Encoded protein: CASRLGLGGWYNEQFF.